This T cell receptor beta chain was sequenced for a study of shared clonotypes between healthy human individuals (dated by TCRdb to 2020 to 2021). General notes on the study: The cohort comprised two women and a few men aged 18 to 49 years. For each donor, CD4 naive and CD4 memory were each run on three plates, CD8 naive on two plates, and CD8 memory on one plate. To estimate repertoire size and how much clonotypes are shared between individuals, the study performed deep sequencing of blood TCR repertoires from 4 to 6 healthy adults. Libraries were prepared and TCR repertoires were sequenced by different laboratories using diverse techniques, in order to increase sequencing depth and limit assay-specific biases. Per donor, leukapheresis produced somewhere between about 0.8 and 9.5 billion PBMCs.

Study-wide findings and limitations: Incomplete sequencing was indicated by rarefaction of sorted-subset datasets, despite the large sequencing depth. Across a few donors, roughly 5.4% of naive CD4, 3% to 3.5% of naive CD8, around 2.1% of memory CD4, and approximately 0.4% of memory CD8 clonotypes were shared. Higher generation probabilities were observed for clonotypes shared by all four sorted-subset donors than for non-shared clonotypes. Sampling was limited to blood, and TCR repertoires in tissue likely differ from TCR repertoires in blood. Naive subsets generally had larger estimated clonotype richness than memory subsets. The small number of donors limited the genetic and exposure-history diversity represented. Based on pairwise subsampling, the degree of clonotype sharing among donors was expected to be affected by sequencing depth.

Healthy HIV-negative adults with no recently reported acute infections or vaccinations were included as donors. Every donor was a Caucasian adult living in Nashville, Tennessee, USA. CD4+ T cells were enriched through magnetic negative selection, after which naive cells were positively selected on CD45RA and the remaining negative fraction served as the memory subset. Blood was collected by leukapheresis, and PBMCs were isolated by Ficoll-Histopaque density gradient centrifugation and then cryopreserved in liquid nitrogen vapor phase. Analytical flow cytometry was used to check the purity and quantity of every magnetically sorted T cell population. Genomic DNA was isolated from every sorted fraction and measured by UV absorbance on a Nanodrop 2000c. The CDR3 runs 11 residues from the cysteine to the phenylalanine. The kept DNA is CDR3 alone, 33 bases in frame from the first base. V was cut back by 3 bases and J by 4 bases, leaving a gap of 4 bases between them. The germline V gene supplies CDR1 MDHEN and CDR2 SYDVKM.

For this clone: The antigen it recognizes is unknown. No base-level quality is on record; no much larger clone is a single base apart. Other DNA sequences from this sample encode an identical CDR3 as well.

Using the deep immunoSEQ assay, multiplex PCR amplified TCR CDR3 regions from genomic DNA. For each cell subset, the extracted genomic DNA was distributed evenly across all wells of several immunoSEQ 96-well plates, and each plate served as one replicate. Each replicate PCR for sorted subsets received roughly 0.2 ug genomic DNA, equal to about 30,000 T cell genomes. Purified libraries were measured with a Qubit 3.0 fluorometer, size-checked on a Bioanalyzer 2100, and measured again with the KAPA Library Quantification kit. Every immunoSEQ 96-well plate was sequenced on a dedicated single-read 150-cycle Illumina NextSeq 550 flow cell. In the original analysis: Because only junctional sequences without quality scores were contained in the immunoSEQ output, filtering matching that applied to full-length reads could not be performed. To assign V/J genes and CDR3, sequences were annotated using PyIR, a Python wrapper for IgBLAST v1.9, with IMGT germline references. Reads were filtered out if the reads had weak V/J assignments (E-value above 1e-6), no CDR3, stop codons, out-of-frame junctions, or ambiguous translated residues. V3J clonotypes were defined as sequences sharing an identical inferred V gene, J gene, and CDR3 amino acid sequence. Percentage overlap between repertoires was computed as shared unique clonotypes divided by the size of the smaller repertoire. RTK rarefaction, the Chao1 estimator, and Recon v2.1 estimates of unobserved clonotypes were used to assess repertoire richness. For all TCRbeta clonotypes obtained by the gDNA method from several donors, generation probabilities were computed with OLGA. TCRdb retrieved this table from immuneACCESS and kept in-frame rearrangements only. Not all clones are present; in checked studies, unresolved V genes account for under half, and no reason is known for the remainder. Clone size and the V and J calls come from that table; the DNA yielded D and trimming. The sample profile shows over a million clones; around four fifths of them were found once. The ten most abundant clones make up about 1.5% of the sample.

This chain is built from TRBV28 and TRBJ2-7, with the D gene uncertain. The TCR sequence derives from a man between 18 and 29 years old in good health. The specimen sequenced was memory CD4+ T cells sorted from blood. Sample cell subset or site, as interpreted from the label and publication: CD45RA-negative fraction. The CDR3 here reads CASSFGYEQYF. The DNA sequence follows: TGTGCCAGCAGTTTCGGGTACGAGCAGTACTTC.